The entry below describes one T cell receptor (beta chain). What it recognizes is unknown. Germline CDR1 reads MDHEN; CDR2 reads SYDVKM. Trimming left V 7 bases short and J 3 bases short, with 5 bases between. The CDR3 has 11 amino acids. This sample was included in a study of OX40 agonist ivuxolimab in advanced cancers. Study as a whole: Checkpoint inhibitors had been given previously to about 38% of patients. Two patients with cutaneous melanoma and one with hepatocellular carcinoma, three in total, showed partial responses. Broader study findings: Antigen targets of the expanded peripheral T cells went undetermined. The CD4+ and CD8+ T cells in the blood had expanded clonally by week 6 at 0.1 to 3.0 mg/kg.

The method was immunoSEQ multiplex PCR; TCRdb's version includes in-frame clones alone and lacks a portion of them. The sample consists of roughly 70,000 clones, about 82% of them appearing once. The clonotype comes from an adult with an advanced solid tumor such as melanoma, head and neck, liver or kidney cancer. The input for sequencing was CD4+ or CD8+ T cells sorted from blood, taken in a trial of the OX40 agonist ivuxolimab. The chain carries TRBV28 and TRBJ2-3; D unresolved. This chain's CDR3 is CASTRTDTQYF. CDR3 bases: TGTGCCAGCACCCGTACAGATACGCAGTATTTT. Full variable domain (rest looked up from reference TRBV28 and TRBJ2-3): DVKVTQSSRYLVKRTGEKVFLECVQDMDHENMFWYRQDPGLGLRLIYFSYDVKMKEKGDIPEGYSVSREKKERFSLILESASTNQTSMYLCASTRTDTQYFGPGTRLTVL.